These T cell receptor beta chains were read from a single sample in a study of blood T cells in healthy people across ages. TCRdb re-derived calls from the 5' RACE reads in MiXCR, one entry per CDR3 protein. The sample lists more than 750,000 distinct CDR3 sequences; 29% were seen once. These data were also reused for a study on T cells of mothers and their children.

The sequenced sample consisted of blood. The receptors derive from a woman in her thirties or forties in good health. CDR3s include the opening cysteine and the closing phenylalanine or tryptophan. D genes are given only for firm matches. Rows give clone size only sometimes, using once, few, many, or a class for an expanded clone.

length: 15; V: TRBV13; J: TRBJ2-1; D: NA; size: NA; DNA: TGTGCCAGCAGCCCCCGGGGAAGGGGATTCAATGAGCAGTTCTTC; CDR3: CASSPRGRGFNEQFF
length: 13; V: TRBV20-1; J: TRBJ1-4; D: TRBD1; size: NA; DNA: TGCAGTGCTTTACCGGGACAGCGGACGGGCCAGTTTTTT; CDR3: CSALPGQRTGQFF
length: 17; V: TRBV3-1; J: TRBJ2-3; D: TRBD2; size: NA; DNA: TGTGCCAGCAGCCAAGAGGATAGCGGGGGGATCACAGATACGCAGTATTTT; CDR3: CASSQEDSGGITDTQYF
length: 16; V: TRBV9; J: TRBJ2-5; D: NA; size: NA; DNA: TGTGCCAGCAGCCCCCAAACAGATATTCACCAAGAGACCCGGTACTTC; CDR3: CASSPQTDIHQETRYF
length: 16; V: TRBV4-1; J: TRBJ2-1; D: TRBD1; size: few; DNA: TGCGCCAGCAGCCAAACCCAGGGACAGGCTAACAATGAGCAGTTCTTC; CDR3: CASSQTQGQANNEQFF
length: 14; V: TRBV28; J: TRBJ2-3; D: NA; size: NA; DNA: TGTGCCAGCAGAGAGCAAGGGGGGTCAGATACGCAGTATTTT; CDR3: CASREQGGSDTQYF
length: 16; V: TRBV14; J: TRBJ2-7; D: NA; size: NA; DNA: TGTGCCAGCAGCCAAGGGGTCGGGGGATCGGTCTACGAGCAGTACTTC; CDR3: CASSQGVGGSVYEQYF
length: 17; V: TRBV7-3; J: TRBJ1-1; D: TRBD1; size: NA; DNA: TGTGCCAGCAGCTTAACTGGGGCAGGGGGTCTGAACACTGAAGCTTTCTTT; CDR3: CASSLTGAGGLNTEAFF
length: 15; V: TRBV18; J: TRBJ2-5; D: TRBD1; size: once; DNA: TGTGTCAGCTCCTTGGGACAGGGAGATGGAGAGACCCAGTACTTC; CDR3: CVSSLGQGDGETQYF
length: 16; V: TRBV20-1; J: TRBJ1-2; D: TRBD1; size: few; DNA: TGCAGTGCTCCCAGACAGGGCTCGGGGGTTAACTATGGCTACACCTTC; CDR3: CSAPRQGSGVNYGYTF
length: 15; V: TRBV20-1; J: TRBJ2-3; D: TRBD2; size: NA; DNA: TGCAGTGCCGCGATAGCGGGAGGCCTCACAGATACGCAGTATTTT; CDR3: CSAAIAGGLTDTQYF
length: 14; V: TRBV6-5; J: TRBJ2-2; D: NA; size: NA; DNA: TGTGCCAGCACCATTGTTGCTGGGACCGGGGAGCTGTTTTTT; CDR3: CASTIVAGTGELFF
length: 15; V: TRBV5-1; J: TRBJ2-5; D: TRBD1; size: NA; DNA: TGCGCCAGCAGCGCTACAGGGGGTGTTGACGAGACCCAGTACTTC; CDR3: CASSATGGVDETQYF
length: 12; V: TRBV12-3/TRBV12-4; J: TRBJ1-2; D: NA; size: NA; DNA: TGTGCCAGCGGGGCAGCTAACTATGGCTACACCTTC; CDR3: CASGAANYGYTF
length: 14; V: TRBV20-1; J: TRBJ2-7; D: TRBD1; size: NA; DNA: TGCAGTGCACCTCGGACAGGGGGGTCCTACGAGCAGTACTTC; CDR3: CSAPRTGGSYEQYF
length: 13; V: TRBV28; J: TRBJ2-5; D: TRBD1; size: many; DNA: TGTGCCAGCAGTTTGGGACAGCCAGAGACCCAGTACTTC; CDR3: CASSLGQPETQYF
length: 16; V: TRBV11-2; J: TRBJ2-2; D: TRBD1; size: few; DNA: TGTGCCAGCAGCTTAGTTACAACAGGGGTCGCGGGGGAGCTGTTTTTT; CDR3: CASSLVTTGVAGELFF
length: 14; V: TRBV19; J: TRBJ2-7; D: TRBD2; size: many; DNA: TGTGCCAGCAGCATAGCGGGGAGCTCCTACGAGCAGTACTTC; CDR3: CASSIAGSSYEQYF
length: 17; V: TRBV27; J: TRBJ1-2; D: TRBD1; size: NA; DNA: TGTGCCAGCAGTCAACAGGGGGCTTCAGGTGTAACGGGTGGCTACACCTTC; CDR3: CASSQQGASGVTGGYTF
length: 14; V: TRBV19; J: TRBJ2-3; D: TRBD1; size: NA; DNA: TGTGCCAGTAGAGGGGGCGGCTCCCCAGATACGCAGTATTTT; CDR3: CASRGGGSPDTQYF
length: 16; V: TRBV11-2; J: TRBJ2-4; D: TRBD2; size: NA; DNA: TGTGCCAGCAGCGAACTAGCGGGGTTAGCCAAAAACATTCAGTACTTC; CDR3: CASSELAGLAKNIQYF
length: 16; V: TRBV9; J: TRBJ2-1; D: TRBD2; size: NA; DNA: TGTGCCAGCAGCGTAGACCAAGCGGGGGGGCCCTATGAGCAGTTCTTC; CDR3: CASSVDQAGGPYEQFF
length: 13; V: TRBV5-1; J: TRBJ1-1; D: NA; size: NA; DNA: TGCGCCAGCAGCATAGGGGACGTCACTGAAGCTTTCTTT; CDR3: CASSIGDVTEAFF
length: 15; V: TRBV7-6; J: TRBJ1-1; D: NA; size: NA; DNA: TGTGCCAGCAGCCAAGCTTTTTTAGGGGACGCTGAAGCTTTCTTT; CDR3: CASSQAFLGDAEAFF
length: 20; V: TRBV6-1; J: TRBJ2-1; D: TRBD1; size: NA; DNA: TGTGCCAGCAGTGAGAGGTCGCCTCCGGAGACAGGGAGAACCTACAATGAGCAGTTCTTC; CDR3: CASSERSPPETGRTYNEQFF
length: 15; V: TRBV6-5; J: TRBJ1-6; D: TRBD1; size: NA; DNA: TGTGCCAGCACCCCGACAGGGGGCAGGTATTCACCCCTCCACTTT; CDR3: CASTPTGGRYSPLHF
length: 14; V: TRBV25-1; J: TRBJ1-4; D: NA; size: NA; DNA: TGTGCCAGCAGTGATCTCTCAACTAATGAAAAACTGTTTTTT; CDR3: CASSDLSTNEKLFF
length: 14; V: TRBV11-1; J: TRBJ1-1; D: NA; size: NA; DNA: TGTGCCAGCAGCTTAGCGCAAAGGACCACTGAAGCTTTCTTT; CDR3: CASSLAQRTTEAFF
length: 16; V: TRBV28; J: TRBJ2-1; D: TRBD1; size: NA; DNA: TGTGCCAGCAGTTCCCTCGGGACAGGAGACTACAATGAGCAGTTCTTC; CDR3: CASSSLGTGDYNEQFF
length: 15; V: TRBV20-1; J: TRBJ2-1; D: TRBD1; size: few; DNA: TGCAGTGCTCCCTCGACCCGGACAGGGGGCACTGAGCAGTTCTTC; CDR3: CSAPSTRTGGTEQFF
length: 14; V: TRBV10-2; J: TRBJ1-5; D: TRBD1; size: few; DNA: TGCGCCAGTACTACAGGGGTTAGCAGTCAGCCCCAGCATTTT; CDR3: CASTTGVSSQPQHF
length: 16; V: TRBV5-6; J: TRBJ2-3; D: TRBD2; size: few; DNA: TGTGCCAGCAGCTTAATGCTAGCGGGGGGCACAGATACGCAGTATTTT; CDR3: CASSLMLAGGTDTQYF
length: 18; V: TRBV3-1; J: TRBJ2-3; D: TRBD2; size: NA; DNA: TGTGCCAGCGGCCCCGAAGGTCCTAGCGGGGCCCGCACAGATACGCAGTATTTT; CDR3: CASGPEGPSGARTDTQYF
length: 18; V: TRBV7-9; J: TRBJ2-5; D: NA; size: many; DNA: TGTGCCAGCAGCTTACGCCGTGCGTCTCGCGCGGATCATCAAGCCCAGTACTTC; CDR3: CASSLRRASRADHQAQYF
length: 13; V: TRBV5-1; J: TRBJ2-3; D: NA; size: few; DNA: TGCGCCAGCAGCCCCTCAGGGGCAAATACGCAGTATTTT; CDR3: CASSPSGANTQYF
length: 11; V: TRBV29-1; J: TRBJ1-2; D: NA; size: NA; DNA: TGCAGCGTTGAAGACGTCGGCGGTAGCACCTTC; CDR3: CSVEDVGGSTF
length: 11; V: TRBV20-1; J: TRBJ1-5; D: NA; size: NA; DNA: TGCAGTGCTGGGACTAATCAGCCCCAGCATTTT; CDR3: CSAGTNQPQHF
length: 15; V: TRBV7-9; J: TRBJ2-1; D: TRBD2; size: few; DNA: TGTGCCAGCAGCGTTCCCGGCGGGGGCTACAATGAGCAGTTCTTC; CDR3: CASSVPGGGYNEQFF
length: 14; V: TRBV5-1; J: TRBJ2-7; D: TRBD1; size: many; DNA: TGCGCCAGCAGCTTGGAAGGGACAGGGGAAGAGCAGTACTTC; CDR3: CASSLEGTGEEQYF
length: 14; V: TRBV15; J: TRBJ1-1; D: NA; size: few; DNA: TGTGCCACCAGCAGAGATAGGGTGAACACTGAAGCTTTCTTT; CDR3: CATSRDRVNTEAFF
length: 12; V: TRBV6-2/TRBV6-3; J: TRBJ1-2; D: NA; size: NA; DNA: TGTGCCAGCACCGACCACAACTATGGCTACACCTTC; CDR3: CASTDHNYGYTF
length: 14; V: TRBV4-1; J: TRBJ2-5; D: TRBD1; size: many; DNA: TGCGCCAGCAGCCAAGCAGGGGGCATCGAGACCCAGTACTTC; CDR3: CASSQAGGIETQYF
length: 15; V: TRBV4-3; J: TRBJ1-2; D: NA; size: NA; DNA: TGCGGCAGCAGAAAGGTGGGGGAAGGCCCCTCCGGCTACACCTTC; CDR3: CGSRKVGEGPSGYTF
length: 17; V: TRBV7-8; J: TRBJ1-1; D: TRBD1; size: few; DNA: TGTGCCAGCAGCTTGAGACAGGGAAATACGAGAAGCACTGAAGCTTTCTTT; CDR3: CASSLRQGNTRSTEAFF
length: 15; V: TRBV29-1; J: TRBJ1-2; D: NA; size: many; DNA: TGCAGCGTGTCGACGATAGGGGGTCAGAACTATGGCTACACCTTC; CDR3: CSVSTIGGQNYGYTF
length: 18; V: TRBV7-8; J: TRBJ2-5; D: TRBD1; size: many; DNA: TGTGCCAGCAGCTCCCCCCTTCTACGACAGGGGAGTAGGGAGACCCAGTACTTC; CDR3: CASSSPLLRQGSRETQYF
length: 14; V: TRBV14; J: TRBJ2-1; D: NA; size: NA; DNA: TGTGCCAGCAGCCAAGATCGAAGCGGACACCATCCGTTCTTC; CDR3: CASSQDRSGHHPFF
length: 14; V: TRBV7-9; J: TRBJ2-7; D: NA; size: many; DNA: TGTGCCAGCAGCTTAGACTTGAGAGCCTACGAGCAGTACTTC; CDR3: CASSLDLRAYEQYF
length: 19; V: TRBV6-5; J: TRBJ1-3; D: TRBD1; size: few; DNA: TGTGCCAGCAGTTATAGAATATGGCCAGGGGGCGGCTCTGGAAACACCATATATTTT; CDR3: CASSYRIWPGGGSGNTIYF
length: 13; V: TRBV10-3; J: TRBJ1-5; D: TRBD1; size: NA; DNA: TGTGCCATCAGGGACGACAGGGCTCAGCCCCAGCATTTT; CDR3: CAIRDDRAQPQHF
length: 15; V: TRBV4-3; J: TRBJ2-5; D: NA; size: many; DNA: TGCGCCAGCAGCCAAGGAGGGGGACTGGGGCTTACCCAGTACTTC; CDR3: CASSQGGGLGLTQYF
length: 14; V: TRBV2; J: TRBJ2-1; D: NA; size: NA; DNA: TGTGCCAGTTACTCGGGACGGTCCTACAATGAGCAGTTCTTC; CDR3: CASYSGRSYNEQFF
length: 12; V: TRBV20-1; J: TRBJ2-7; D: NA; size: NA; DNA: TGCAGTGGGAGCATTAGGGGCTACGAGCAGTACTTC; CDR3: CSGSIRGYEQYF
length: 14; V: TRBV5-1; J: TRBJ2-7; D: TRBD1; size: NA; DNA: TGCGCCAGCAGCTTCGTTGGACAGGGCTACGAGCAGTACTTC; CDR3: CASSFVGQGYEQYF
length: 15; V: TRBV12-3/TRBV12-4; J: TRBJ1-1; D: NA; size: NA; DNA: TGTGCCAGCACCTTCGCGGGGGACGGTGGTACTGAAGCTTTCTTT; CDR3: CASTFAGDGGTEAFF
length: 18; V: TRBV5-8; J: TRBJ2-2; D: TRBD2; size: once; DNA: TGTGCCGGCAGCTCGACCGGGACTAGCGGGGGGAACACCGGGGAGCTGTTTTTT; CDR3: CAGSSTGTSGGNTGELFF
length: 14; V: TRBV5-1; J: TRBJ1-1; D: NA; size: NA; DNA: TGCGCCAGCAGCTTGTTGCAGACGAACACTGAAGCTTTCTTT; CDR3: CASSLLQTNTEAFF
length: 15; V: TRBV7-2; J: TRBJ1-2; D: TRBD1; size: many; DNA: TGTGCCAGCAGCTTAGCGTCGGACAGGGGGGGCGGCTACACCTTC; CDR3: CASSLASDRGGGYTF
length: 14; V: TRBV12-3/TRBV12-4; J: TRBJ1-5; D: NA; size: NA; DNA: TGTGCCAGCAGTTTGTGGGAGGACGGTCAGCCCCAGCATTTT; CDR3: CASSLWEDGQPQHF
length: 15; V: TRBV20-1; J: TRBJ2-1; D: NA; size: many; DNA: TGCAGTGCTAGAGATCCGCAATACACCTACAATGAGCAGTTCTTC; CDR3: CSARDPQYTYNEQFF